This T cell receptor beta chain comes out of a study of cytomegalovirus exposure and HLA in healthy donors. Study outcomes and limitations: Accurate predictions that matched the HLA-A and HLA-B alleles of most subjects were reportedly made from TCR beta sequences. In vitro confirmation showed a few CMV-associated chains to be CMV antigen specific.

From germline, CDR1 is SGHRS and CDR2 YFSETQ. The CDR3 is 14 amino acids. V lost 0 bases and J 4 bases, leaving 9 bases between the germline ends. Use of 60 Vbeta and 13 Jbeta primers characterized the PCR. The method was immunoSEQ multiplex PCR; TCRdb's version includes in-frame clones alone and lacks a portion of them. Of about 150,000 clones in the sample, about four fifths are singletons; the top ten hold roughly 6%. Of note for this clone: Its target is unknown.

The chain links TRBV5-1 to TRBJ2-3; possibly TRBD2 for D (5 bases). This receptor was taken from a man between 50 and 59 years old in good health and CMV-seropositive. Sequenced: PBMCs. The CDR3 region has the DNA TGCGCCAGCAGCTTGGGAGGGAGTGCAGATACGCAGTATTTT. It yields the protein CASSLGGSADTQYF.